These T cell receptor beta chains were read from a single sample in a study of T cells in localized non-small cell lung cancer. Sequencing was performed with immunoSEQ multiplex PCR; in TCRdb, only in-frame clones are kept and a portion is missing. This sample has 9,000 to 15,000 clones, with 70% to 90% found just once. The input for sequencing was peripheral blood, taken before any cancer treatment. Receptor source: a male donor at least 60 years old with stage I lung adenocarcinoma. CDR3s include the opening cysteine and the closing phenylalanine or tryptophan. Each record gives: clone size, V gene, D gene, J gene, CDR3 DNA, CDR3 protein. D genes are given only for firm matches. Part of the rows lack a size; the others show once, few, many or a class for expanded clones.

-	TRBV2	-	TRBJ1-1	TGTGCCAGCAGTCTTGGGCCCTTT	CASSLGPF
once	TRBV4-3	-	TRBJ1-4	TGCGCCAGCAGCCGGAGCGGGGCCGCAGTGGAAGTAAAACTGTTTTTT	CASSRSGAAVEVKLFF
-	TRBV19	-	TRBJ1-6	TGTGCCAGTAGTATCTGGCGGCTTAATTCACCCCTCCACTTT	CASSIWRLNSPLHF
-	TRBV4-3	TRBD1	TRBJ1-6	TGCGCCAGCAGCCGGGTATGGGACAGTAATTCACCCCTCCACTTT	CASSRVWDSNSPLHF
-	TRBV4-1	-	TRBJ2-1	TGCGCCAGCAGCCAAGAGTGGTTCACCCACGAGCAGTTCTTC	CASSQEWFTHEQFF
-	TRBV7-2	-	TRBJ2-7	TGTGCCAGCAGCTTTTCGGCAGGGCCTACCTACGAGCAGTACTTC	CASSFSAGPTYEQYF
few	TRBV5-1	TRBD1	TRBJ2-3	TGCGCCAGCAGCTTGGGACAGGGAGTTGTAGATACGCAGTATTTT	CASSLGQGVVDTQYF
-	TRBV10-3	-	TRBJ2-7	TGTGCCATCAATGGTCAGGGGTTCAGCTCCTACGAGCAGTACTTC	CAINGQGFSSYEQYF
-	TRBV4-1	TRBD2	TRBJ2-5	TGCGCCAGCAGCCGAGGGACTAGCGGGGTTTTGGGGGAGACCCAGTACTTC	CASSRGTSGVLGETQYF
-	TRBV14	-	TRBJ1-1	TGTGCCAGCAGCCAAGATCGGACATCGAACACTGAAGCTTTCTTT	CASSQDRTSNTEAFF
-	TRBV7-9	-	TRBJ1-6	TGTGCCAGCAGCTTAGCAGGGGGTCATAATTCACCCCTCCACTTT	CASSLAGGHNSPLHF
-	TRBV11-2	-	TRBJ2-6	TGTGCCAGCAGCTTAGATTGGGGAGGGGCCAACGTCCTGACTTTC	CASSLDWGGANVLTF
-	TRBV7-2	-	TRBJ2-5	TGTGCCAGCAGCTTAGCTACGGCAGCTCAAGAGACCCAGTACTTC	CASSLATAAQETQYF